Following are 20 T cell receptor beta chains from one sample sequenced in a study of shared clonotypes between healthy human individuals. CD45RO negativity and positive selection for CCR7 defined naive CD8 cells, a population that excluded terminally differentiated effector memory CD45RA+ cells. Profiling relied on immunoSEQ multiplex PCR, and the TCRdb table lists in-frame clones only, not all of them. This table has 2 million or so clones, over 85% appearing once. Sequencing was carried out using naive CD8+ T cells sorted from blood. Every receptor here comes from a man aged 18 to 29 in good health.

This chain links TRBV5-1 with TRBJ2-7, with 9 bases lining up with TRBD2. The V and J ends lost 0 bases and 3 bases, in that order; junction bases with no gene match: 10. Germline CDR1 reads SGHRS; CDR2 reads YFSETQ. The CDR3 has 17 residues. CDR3 nucleotide sequence: TGCGCCAGCAGCTTGGAAGGTTCGGCGGGAGGGAACTACGAGCAGTACTTC. Residues: CASSLEGSAGGNYEQYF.

This chain uses TRBV12-5 with TRBJ1-2; TRBD1 matches 7 bases. V lost 6 bases and J lost 3; bases outside the gene matches: 4. The CDR3 runs to 13 residues. Germline V lookup: CDR1 LGHNT, CDR2 FRNRAP. CDR3 protein: CASGEGQHYGYTF. The CDR3 DNA reads as TGTGCTAGTGGCGAGGGACAGCACTATGGCTACACCTTC.

CDR3 DNA: TGTGCCAGCAGCTTGCAGGGCAATCAGCCCCAGCATTTT. Translating it yields CASSLQGNQPQHF. This rearrangement joins TRBV11-3 to TRBJ1-5, with D hard to call. CDR1 is SGHNT and CDR2 is YENEEA in the germline V gene. Trimming removed 3 bases at V and 2 bases at J, with 5 bases between. The CDR3 has 13 amino acids.

This rearrangement joins TRBV7-8 to TRBJ2-3; D is undetermined. Trimming removed 5 bases from V and 6 bases from J, with 15 bases in between. CDR3 length: 14 amino acids. Per germline, CDR1 SGHVS and CDR2 FQNEAQ. The CDR3 DNA reads TGTGCCAGCAGCCCCGAGCATAATTGGGATACGCAGTATTTT. It yields the protein CASSPEHNWDTQYF.

As to this clone: This may stem from a read error, because a much larger clone lies one nucleotide away. The same CDR3 can be traced to other DNA sequences in this sample. The V and J genes are TRBV5-4 and TRBJ2-7; D not certain. V was trimmed by 2 bases and J by 3 bases, leaving 3 bases between them. Germline CDR1 reads SGHNT; CDR2 reads YYREEE (reference sequence). The CDR3 is 11 amino acids. The CDR3 bases are TGTGCCAGCAGCTTAAACTACGAGCAGTACTTC. Its protein is CASSLNYEQYF.

The chain combines TRBV19 with TRBJ2-7, with TRBD1 matching over 9 bases. The ends lost 8 bases at V and 6 bases at J; junction bases unmatched: 8. The CDR3 contains 13 residues. Germline V gene lookup returns CDR1 LNHDA and CDR2 SQIVND (reference sequence). DNA of the CDR3: TGTGCCAGTGATCCGGGACAGGGCATCGAGCAGTACTTC. Its translation: CASDPGQGIEQYF. Together with reference TRBV19 and TRBJ2-7, the CDR3 gives the full variable domain: DGGITQSPKYLFRKEGQNVTLSCEQNLNHDAMYWYRQDPGQGLRLIYYSQIVNDFQKGDIAEGYSVSREKKESFPLTVTSAQKNPTAFYLCASDPGQGIEQYFGPGTRLTVT.

The V gene is TRBV27, the J gene TRBJ2-5, with 11 bases fitting TRBD2. Germline V gene data show CDR1 as MNHEY and CDR2 as SMNVEV (reference sequence). J gave up 3 bases and V 3 bases, and 6 bases lay outside the gene matches. This CDR3 region has 16 residues. The CDR3 loop is CASSLLAGGPEETQYF. In nucleotides, the CDR3 is TGTGCCAGCAGTTTGCTAGCGGGGGGCCCAGAAGAGACCCAGTACTTC.

The chain links TRBV7-6 to TRBJ2-7, with 7 bases that match TRBD2. Looked up from germline, CDR1 is SGHVS and CDR2 is FNYEAQ. This CDR3 is built from 15 residues. V lost 5 bases to trimming and J lost 3 bases; unmatched junction nucleotides: 10. CDR3 protein: CASSPERDSYYEQYF. CDR3 bases: TGTGCCAGCAGCCCCGAGCGGGACTCATACTACGAGCAGTACTTC.

V gene TRBV28 combines with J gene TRBJ2-4; TRBD1 might be the D (6 bases). The CDR3 covers 14 residues. The germline V gene encodes CDR1 MDHEN and CDR2 SYDVKM. V dropped 2 bases and J dropped 7 bases, with 12 bases sitting between them. DNA for the CDR3: TGTGCCAGCAGTTTAGCTTCCACAGGGAACATTCAGTACTTC. Its protein product is CASSLASTGNIQYF.

The rearrangement uses TRBV7-9 and TRBJ1-3; the D is unclear. The V end lost 5 bases, the J end lost 0 bases, and 5 bases lay between the germline ends. CDR3 length equals 13 residues. Per germline, CDR1 SEHNR and CDR2 FQNEAQ (reference sequence). CDR3 nucleotides: TGTGCCAGCAGCCAGGACTCTGGAAACACCATATATTTT. Translation: CASSQDSGNTIYF.

The chain has TRBV19 and TRBJ2-4; unclear D gene. The V gene lost 4 bases and the J gene lost 8 bases, with 6 bases spanning the gap. The CDR3 covers 11 residues. The germline CDR1 and CDR2 sequences are LNHDA and SQIVND (reference sequence). The chain's CDR3 is CASSNGDIQYF. CDR3 in DNA: TGTGCCAGTAGTAATGGTGACATTCAGTACTTC.

The chain joins TRBV18 to TRBJ2-7; D gene uncertain. The CDR3 has 10 amino acids. Trimming pared 6 bases from V and 2 bases from J, leaving 2 bases between. Germline V CDR1 and CDR2: KGHSH, LQKENI. CDR3 bases: TGTGCCAGCTCGGCCTACGAGCAGTACTTC. Its translation: CASSAYEQYF. Using reference TRBV18 and TRBJ2-7 for the parts outside the CDR3, the full variable domain is NAGVMQNPRHLVRRRGQEARLRCSPMKGHSHVYWYRQLPEEGLKFMVYLQKENIIDESGMPKERFSAEFPKEGPSILRIQQVVRGDSAAYFCASSAYEQYFGPGTRLTVT.

A single count supports this clone. This chain's CDR3 is CASSSHQWGTAFGAEAFF. The CDR3 DNA sequence: TGTGCCAGCAGCTCCCATCAATGGGGGACAGCCTTTGGGGCTGAAGCTTTCTTT. The chain is built from TRBV7-9 and TRBJ1-1; 7 nucleotides match TRBD1. V gave up 4 bases and J gave up 6 bases; unmatched junction bases: 20. The CDR3 runs 18 residues. CDR1 and CDR2 from the germline V gene are SEHNR and FQNEAQ (reference sequence).

J is TRBJ1-1 and V is TRBV7-9, with D perhaps TRBD1 (5 bases). CDR1 is SEHNR and CDR2 is FQNEAQ in the germline V gene (reference sequence). This CDR3 region has 15 residues. V lost 4 bases, J lost 3 bases, and 15 bases lay in between. The CDR3 bases are TGTGCCAGCAGCTGGTTTGACAGCGCCGACACTGAAGCTTTCTTT. It is translated as CASSWFDSADTEAFF. Full variable domain (rest looked up from reference TRBV7-9 and TRBJ1-1): DTGVSQNPRHKITKRGQNVTFRCDPISEHNRLYWYRQTLGQGPEFLTYFQNEAQLEKSRLLSDRFSAERPKGSFSTLEIQRTEQGDSAMYLCASSWFDSADTEAFFGQGTRLTVV.

This clone was counted once. The CDR3 region has the DNA TGTGCCAGCACTGGGGATACGCAGTATTTT. Its protein product is CASTGDTQYF. The chain couples TRBV2 to TRBJ2-3; D ambiguous. This CDR3 region has 10 residues. Deletions cut 7 bases from V and 6 bases from J, with 5 bases between. Germline V gene sequence: CDR1 SNHLY, CDR2 FYNNEI.

This chain joins TRBV28 and TRBJ2-7, with TRBD1 matching 11 bases. The V gene end was trimmed by 8 bases and the J gene end by 5 bases; junction bases not matched to a gene: 17. From germline, CDR1 is MDHEN and CDR2 SYDVKM. The CDR3 sequence is 17 residues long. As DNA, the CDR3 is TGTGCCAGCTGGCCAGCGAGGGTGGACAGGGGGCTGGACGAGCAGTACTTC. It is translated as CASWPARVDRGLDEQYF.

In nucleotides, the CDR3 is TGTGCCAGCACAGGGTGGTTAGAGAACACTGAAGCTTTCTTT. This codes for CASTGWLENTEAFF. The V call is TRBV19, the J call TRBJ1-1, with D possibly being TRBD1 (6 bases). CDR3 length: 14 residues. The V end was cut by 9 bases, the J end by 1 base, with 15 bases between. Germline values: CDR1 LNHDA, CDR2 SQIVND (reference sequence).

The J gene is TRBJ1-2, the V gene TRBV27, with TRBD1 matching 7 bases. V lost 3 bases to trimming and J lost 7 bases; unmatched junction nucleotides: 11. Looked up from germline, CDR1 is MNHEY and CDR2 is SMNVEV (reference sequence). CDR3 length: 15 amino acids. The CDR3 region is CASSFYPAGGTGYTF. In DNA, the CDR3 is TGTGCCAGCAGTTTTTACCCCGCAGGGGGAACTGGCTACACCTTC.

The chain employs TRBV6-5 and TRBJ2-2, with 7 bases fitting TRBD2. This CDR3 spans 14 amino acids. The ends lost 10 bases at V and 1 base at J; junction bases unmatched: 6. Germline values: CDR1 MNHEY, CDR2 SVGAGI. In DNA form, the CDR3 reads TGTGCCACCAACAGCGGGGTGAACACCGGGGAGCTGTTTTTT. Protein: CATNSGVNTGELFF.

The chain recombines TRBV21-1 with TRBJ1-2; TRBD1, the table's D call, was not compared with the DNA. TRBV21-1 corresponds to a pseudogene. This CDR3 is built from 14 residues. This CDR3 reads CASTRDRDNYGYTF. The CDR3 nucleotides are TGTGCCAGCACTAGGGACAGAGATAACTATGGCTACACCTTC.